The T cell receptor (beta chain) described here comes from a study of a mutant IDH1 vaccine in newly diagnosed glioma. Study at large: Treated patients had a mean age of roughly 39 years and a roughly 60% male, approximately 38% female split.

Sequencing used immunoSEQ multiplex PCR; TCRdb keeps in-frame clones, though not all of them. Of 15,000 or so clones listed, roughly 95% are singletons. Trimming took 3 bases from V and 0 from J, leaving 8 bases between them. Germline V gene data show CDR1 as SEHNR and CDR2 as FQNEAQ (reference sequence). The CDR3 is 14 amino acids. Time point defined: baseline, week 1 (first vaccination visit). Treatment meaning: pre-vaccination baseline after standard-of-care therapy. General observations from the study: Less than 95% of patients showed vaccine-induced immune responses across multiple MHC alleles. Variations in leading peripheral T cell clonotypes appeared to have no connection with pseudoprogression.

As concerns this clone: Its antigen remains unidentified.

The receptor comes from a young woman with glioma. Some clones in this sample may be carry-over from other donors' samples. Source: peripheral blood mononuclear cells (PBMCs), taken from a glioma patient treated with radiotherapy, temozolomide or both. The chain has TRBV7-9 and TRBJ2-5; D might be TRBD2 (5 bases). This CDR3 is CASSLREYQETQYF. In DNA, the CDR3 is TGTGCCAGCAGCTTGAGGGAGTACCAAGAGACCCAGTACTTC.